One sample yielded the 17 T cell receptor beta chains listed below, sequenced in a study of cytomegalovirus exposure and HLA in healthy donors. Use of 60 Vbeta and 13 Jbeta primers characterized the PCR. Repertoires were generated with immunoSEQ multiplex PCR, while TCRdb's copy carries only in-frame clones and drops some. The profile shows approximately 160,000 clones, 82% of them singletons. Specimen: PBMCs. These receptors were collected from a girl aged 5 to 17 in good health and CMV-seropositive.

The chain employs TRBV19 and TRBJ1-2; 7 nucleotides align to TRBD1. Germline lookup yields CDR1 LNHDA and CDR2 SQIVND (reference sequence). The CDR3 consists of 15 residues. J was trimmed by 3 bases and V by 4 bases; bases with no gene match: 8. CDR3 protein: CASSTPFTGDYGYTF. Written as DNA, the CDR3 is TGTGCCAGTAGTACCCCCTTTACAGGGGACTATGGCTACACCTTC.

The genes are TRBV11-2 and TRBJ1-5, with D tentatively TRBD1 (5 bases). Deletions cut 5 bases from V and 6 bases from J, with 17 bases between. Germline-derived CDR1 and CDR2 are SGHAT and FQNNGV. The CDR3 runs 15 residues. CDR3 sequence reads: CASSPAITGPQPQHF. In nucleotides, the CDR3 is TGTGCCAGCAGCCCAGCAATTACAGGTCCTCAGCCCCAGCATTTT.

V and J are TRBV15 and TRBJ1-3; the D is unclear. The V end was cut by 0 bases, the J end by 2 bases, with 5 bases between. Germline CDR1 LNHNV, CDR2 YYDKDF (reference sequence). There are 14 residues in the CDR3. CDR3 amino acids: CATSRDLAGNTIYF. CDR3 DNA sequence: TGTGCCACCAGCAGAGATCTTGCTGGAAACACCATATATTTT.

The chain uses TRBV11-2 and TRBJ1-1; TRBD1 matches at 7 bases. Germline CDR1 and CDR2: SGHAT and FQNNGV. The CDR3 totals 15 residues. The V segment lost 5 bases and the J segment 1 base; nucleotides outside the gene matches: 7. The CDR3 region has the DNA TGTGCCAGCAGCGCGACAAACAGGGGGAACACTGAAGCTTTCTTT. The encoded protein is CASSATNRGNTEAFF.

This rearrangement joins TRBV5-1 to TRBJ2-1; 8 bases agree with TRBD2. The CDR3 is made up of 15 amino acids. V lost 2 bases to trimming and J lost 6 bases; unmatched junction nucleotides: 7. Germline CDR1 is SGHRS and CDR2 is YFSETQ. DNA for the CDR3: TGCGCCAGCAGCTTAACTAGCGGAAGACCCAATGAGCAGTTCTTC. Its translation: CASSLTSGRPNEQFF.

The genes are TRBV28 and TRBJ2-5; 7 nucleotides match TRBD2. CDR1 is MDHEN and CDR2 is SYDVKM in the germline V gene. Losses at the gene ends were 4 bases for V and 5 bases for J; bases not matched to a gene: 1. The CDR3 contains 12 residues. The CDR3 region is CASSSGRETQYF. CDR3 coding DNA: TGTGCCAGCAGTTCCGGGAGGGAGACCCAGTACTTC.

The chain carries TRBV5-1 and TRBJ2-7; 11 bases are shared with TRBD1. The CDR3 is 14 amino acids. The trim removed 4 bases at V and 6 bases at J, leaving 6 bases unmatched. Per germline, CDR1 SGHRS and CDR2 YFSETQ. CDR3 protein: CASSAGQGATEQYF. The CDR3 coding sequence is TGCGCCAGCAGCGCCGGACAGGGGGCAACCGAGCAGTACTTC.

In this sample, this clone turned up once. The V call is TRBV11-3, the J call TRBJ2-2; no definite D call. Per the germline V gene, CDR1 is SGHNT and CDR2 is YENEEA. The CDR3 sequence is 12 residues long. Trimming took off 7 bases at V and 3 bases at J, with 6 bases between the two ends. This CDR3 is CASTRDTGELFF. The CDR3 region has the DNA TGTGCCAGCACACGAGACACCGGGGAGCTGTTTTTT.

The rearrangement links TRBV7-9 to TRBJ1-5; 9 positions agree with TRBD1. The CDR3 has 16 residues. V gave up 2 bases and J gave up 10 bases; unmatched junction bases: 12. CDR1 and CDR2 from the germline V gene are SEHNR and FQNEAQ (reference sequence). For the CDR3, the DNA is TGTGCCAGCAGCTTATCGTCCGGGACAGGGAGTTTACCCCAGCATTTT. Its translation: CASSLSSGTGSLPQHF.

The CDR3 reads CASSHITGGPNQPQHF. For the CDR3, the DNA is TGCGCCAGCAGCCATATAACAGGGGGCCCCAATCAGCCCCAGCATTTT. J is TRBJ1-5 and V is TRBV4-1, with 9 bases lining up with TRBD1. Germline CDR1 is MGHRA and CDR2 is YSYEKL. V gave up 3 bases and J gave up 3 bases; unmatched junction bases: 6. This CDR3 is built from 16 residues.

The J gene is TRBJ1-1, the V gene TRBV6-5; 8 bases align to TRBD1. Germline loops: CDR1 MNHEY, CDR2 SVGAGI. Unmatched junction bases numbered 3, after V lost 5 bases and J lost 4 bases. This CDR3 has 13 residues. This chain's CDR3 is CASSRDRGTEAFF. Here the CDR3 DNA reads TGTGCCAGCAGTCGCGACAGGGGCACTGAAGCTTTCTTT.

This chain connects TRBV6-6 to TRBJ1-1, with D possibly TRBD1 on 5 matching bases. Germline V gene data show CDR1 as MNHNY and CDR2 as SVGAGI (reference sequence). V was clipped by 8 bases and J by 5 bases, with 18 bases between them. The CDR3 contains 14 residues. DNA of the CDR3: TGTGCCAGCGGCAGGGAAGGTTTTCTGACTGAAGCTTTCTTT. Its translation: CASGREGFLTEAFF.

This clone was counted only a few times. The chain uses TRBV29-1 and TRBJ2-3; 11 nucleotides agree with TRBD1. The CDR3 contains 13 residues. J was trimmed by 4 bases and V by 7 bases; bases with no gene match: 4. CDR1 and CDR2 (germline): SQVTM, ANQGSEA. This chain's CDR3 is CSGRTGGADTQYF. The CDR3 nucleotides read TGCAGCGGGAGGACAGGGGGCGCAGATACGCAGTATTTT.

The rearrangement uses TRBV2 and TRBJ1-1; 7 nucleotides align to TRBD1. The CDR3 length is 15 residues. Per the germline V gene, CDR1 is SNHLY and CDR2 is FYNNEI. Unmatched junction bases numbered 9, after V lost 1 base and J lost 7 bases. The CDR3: CASSEEVGQAFEAFF. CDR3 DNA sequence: TGTGCCAGCAGTGAAGAGGTAGGACAGGCTTTTGAAGCTTTCTTT.

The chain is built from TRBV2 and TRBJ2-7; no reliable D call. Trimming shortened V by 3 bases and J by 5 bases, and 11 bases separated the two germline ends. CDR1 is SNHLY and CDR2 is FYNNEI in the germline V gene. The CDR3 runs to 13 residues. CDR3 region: CASSDPPSDEQYF. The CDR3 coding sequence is TGTGCCAGCAGTGACCCCCCCAGCGACGAGCAGTACTTC.

Here the CDR3 DNA reads TGTGCCATCAGTGACTCGGCTTCAGCGGGCTACGAGCAGTACTTC. It specifies CAISDSASAGYEQYF. The chain uses TRBV10-3 and TRBJ2-7; D perhaps matches TRBD2 (6 bases). V lost 3 bases and J 3 bases, leaving 15 bases between the germline ends. Germline CDR1 and CDR2: ENHRY and SYGVKD. The CDR3 covers 15 residues.

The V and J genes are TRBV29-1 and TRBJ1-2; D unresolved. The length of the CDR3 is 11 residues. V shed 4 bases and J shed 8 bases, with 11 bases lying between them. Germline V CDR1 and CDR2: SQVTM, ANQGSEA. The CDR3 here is CSVVGHKGYTF. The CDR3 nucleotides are TGCAGCGTTGTTGGTCACAAAGGCTACACCTTC. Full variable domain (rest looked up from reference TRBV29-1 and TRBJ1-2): SAVISQKPSRDICQRGTSLTIQCQVDSQVTMMFWYRQQPGQSLTLIATANQGSEATYESGFVIDKFPISRPNLTFSTLTVSNMSPEDSSIYLCSVVGHKGYTFGSGTRLTVV.